The source of this TCR beta chain is a study of blood T cell repertoires in COVID-19. Study-wide context: The study drew acute and convalescent COVID-19 samples from the United States, Italy and Spain. Sources were T cells, B-cell-depleted T cells, or PBMCs; the material itself was cDNA or gDNA.

Assay: immunoSEQ multiplex PCR; the TCRdb copy retains only in-frame clones and omits some. The sample shows some 130,000 clones, around four fifths of them seen only once. The length of the CDR3 is 15 residues. V was cut by 6 bases and J by 7 bases, with 21 bases left in between. From germline, CDR1 is LNHDA and CDR2 SQIVND (reference sequence). The chain has TRBV19 and TRBJ1-2; possible D gene TRBD1, 6 bases. The source of this sequence is a human donor in a cohort sampled during active COVID-19. The sample taken for sequencing was peripheral blood. The CDR3, as DNA: TGTGCCAGTAGGACAACTTTTCAGGGGTCCTCTGGCTACACCTTC. Its protein product is CASRTTFQGSSGYTF.